The 14 T cell receptor beta chains given below trace back to one sample, sequenced in a study of cytomegalovirus exposure and HLA in healthy donors. The table came from immunoSEQ multiplex PCR; TCRdb's copy has only in-frame clones and leaves some out. This sample has approximately 110,000 clones, with around nine tenths found just once. The material sequenced was PBMCs. The receptors shown here come from a young woman in good health and CMV-seronegative.

This sequence joins TRBV21-1 and TRBJ2-7; the table names TRBD2, a call not compared with the DNA. TRBV21-1 is a recognized pseudogene. The CDR3 has 15 residues. The CDR3 here is CASSKVAGRRYEQYF. The CDR3, as DNA: TGTGCCAGCAGCAAAGTAGCGGGAAGACGCTACGAGCAGTACTTC.

The V and J genes are TRBV18 and TRBJ2-7; no clear D gene. Germline V lookup: CDR1 KGHSH, CDR2 LQKENI. The CDR3 has 13 residues. The ends were cut back, 1 base at V and 4 bases at J, with 8 bases in the middle. The CDR3 is CASSPQLLYEQYF. The CDR3 coding sequence is TGTGCCAGCTCACCACAACTTCTTTACGAGCAGTACTTC. Complete variable domain (other parts from reference TRBV18 and TRBJ2-7): NAGVMQNPRHLVRRRGQEARLRCSPMKGHSHVYWYRQLPEEGLKFMVYLQKENIIDESGMPKERFSAEFPKEGPSILRIQQVVRGDSAAYFCASSPQLLYEQYFGPGTRLTVT.

The chain uses TRBV9 and TRBJ2-1; D is possibly TRBD2 (6 bases). Trimming cost V 3 bases and J 2 bases, with 12 bases left between them. The CDR3 has 15 residues. The germline V gene has CDR1 SGDLS and CDR2 YYNGEE. The DNA for the CDR3 is TGTGCCAGCAGCGCCGAACTAGCAGCCTACAATGAGCAGTTCTTC. This codes for CASSAELAAYNEQFF. Full variable domain (remainder filled in from reference TRBV9 and TRBJ2-1): DSGVTQTPKHLITATGQRVTLRCSPRSGDLSVYWYQQSLDQGLQFLIQYYNGEERAKGNILERFSAQQFPDLHSELNLSSLELGDSALYFCASSAELAAYNEQFFGPGTRLTVL.

This chain links TRBV4-3 with TRBJ2-5; tentatively, D is TRBD1 (6 bases). CDR3 length equals 16 residues. Germline CDR1 LGHNA, CDR2 YSLEER. V was trimmed by 1 base and J by 4 bases, leaving 16 bases between them. The CDR3 nucleotides read TGCGCCAGCAGCCAAGCAATTGGGCAGGGGTCAGAGACCCAGTACTTC. Translating gives CASSQAIGQGSETQYF.

The chain links TRBV15 to TRBJ2-1, with unresolved D. Germline-derived CDR1 and CDR2 are LNHNV and YYDKDF (reference sequence). V gave up 4 bases and J gave up 7 bases, with 20 bases separating them. The CDR3 runs 16 residues. The CDR3 DNA reads as TGTGCCACCAGCACTGAACTGGTCACCGTGAGGAATGAGCAGTTCTTC. Translated, it gives CATSTELVTVRNEQFF.

The chain uses TRBV15 and TRBJ2-5; D gene unclear. The CDR3 runs to 14 residues. CDR1 is LNHNV, CDR2 YYDKDF, per germline (reference sequence). Trimming pared 0 bases from V and 2 bases from J, leaving 7 bases between. CDR3 DNA sequence: TGTGCCACCAGCAGAGAGTCCCTGCAAGAGACCCAGTACTTC. Translation: CATSRESLQETQYF.

The chain carries TRBV5-5 and TRBJ2-7; 7 nucleotides line up with TRBD1. Germline loops: CDR1 SGHKS, CDR2 YYEKEE (reference sequence). There are 14 residues in the CDR3. The junction had 12 bases not matched to a gene; V was cut back by 5 bases and J by 7 bases. The CDR3 DNA follows: TGTGCCAGCAGTATGACAACAGGGGTCGGAGAGCAGTACTTC. Translation gives CASSMTTGVGEQYF.

V gene TRBV7-2 combines with J gene TRBJ2-7, with D uncertain. The V gene lost 5 bases and the J gene lost 4 bases, with 12 bases spanning the gap. Looked up from germline, CDR1 is SGHTA and CDR2 is FQGNSA. The CDR3 is 13 residues long. CDR3 amino acids: CASSPQPLYEQYF. The CDR3 DNA reads as TGTGCCAGCAGCCCACAACCTCTGTACGAGCAGTACTTC.

The V call is TRBV15, the J call TRBJ2-2; TRBD2 agrees at 8 bases. The CDR3 is 15 amino acids. V lost 1 base to trimming and J lost 7 bases; unmatched junction nucleotides: 5. Germline V gene lookup returns CDR1 LNHNV and CDR2 YYDKDF (reference sequence). CDR3 in DNA: TGTGCCACCAGCAGAGGCGAGACTAGCGTCGGGGAGCTGTTTTTT. The encoded protein is CATSRGETSVGELFF.

J is TRBJ1-2 and V is TRBV2; a possible D gene is TRBD1 (6 bases). CDR1 and CDR2 from the germline V gene are SNHLY and FYNNEI. Between the trimmed V and J ends, which lost 5 bases and 6 bases, there was a span of 10 bases. The CDR3 is 12 residues long. The CDR3 protein is CASSSQGDGYTF. For the CDR3, the DNA is TGTGCCAGCAGTTCACAGGGAGATGGCTACACCTTC. The complete variable domain, with remaining parts taken from reference TRBV2 and TRBJ1-2, reads EPEVTQTPSHQVTQMGQEVILRCVPISNHLYFYWYRQILGQKVEFLVSFYNNEISEKSEIFDDQFSVERPDGSNFTLKIRSTKLEDSAMYFCASSSQGDGYTFGSGTRLTVV.

The V and J genes are TRBV5-1 and TRBJ2-5, with TRBD2 matching 12 bases. The CDR3 is 16 residues long. The germline V gene has CDR1 SGHRS and CDR2 YFSETQ. Trimming cost V 4 bases and J 3 bases; bases outside gene matches: 7. The CDR3 region has the DNA TGCGCCAGCAGCCCCCGGGGACTAGCGGGCAAAGAGACCCAGTACTTC. This sequence encodes CASSPRGLAGKETQYF.

This clone showed up just once. The V call is TRBV11-2, the J call TRBJ2-7; 8 nucleotides align to TRBD1. CDR3 length: 15 residues. Trimming cost V 5 bases and J 1 base; bases outside gene matches: 7. Germline loops: CDR1 SGHAT, CDR2 FQNNGV. The chain's CDR3 is CASSLPGQVSYEQYF. The CDR3 DNA sequence: TGTGCCAGCAGCCTACCGGGACAGGTGTCCTACGAGCAGTACTTC.

The chain links TRBV30 to TRBJ1-4; D perhaps matches TRBD1 (6 bases). The germline V gene has CDR1 GTSNPN and CDR2 SVGIG (reference sequence). The CDR3 totals 12 residues. The V end lost 7 bases, the J end lost 8 bases, and 14 bases lay between the germline ends. CDR3: CALGGRLEKLFF. The CDR3 region has the DNA TGTGCCTTAGGGGGTCGCTTGGAAAAACTGTTTTTT.

This sequence joins TRBV4-2 and TRBJ2-3; 12 bases align to TRBD2. J lost 3 bases, V lost 4 bases, and 5 bases had no gene match. Germline lookup yields CDR1 LGHNA and CDR2 YNFKEQ. The CDR3 loop spans 16 amino acids. The CDR3 DNA follows: TGTGCCAGCAGCCTTCCGACTAGCGGGGGAACAGATACGCAGTATTTT. Its protein product is CASSLPTSGGTDTQYF.